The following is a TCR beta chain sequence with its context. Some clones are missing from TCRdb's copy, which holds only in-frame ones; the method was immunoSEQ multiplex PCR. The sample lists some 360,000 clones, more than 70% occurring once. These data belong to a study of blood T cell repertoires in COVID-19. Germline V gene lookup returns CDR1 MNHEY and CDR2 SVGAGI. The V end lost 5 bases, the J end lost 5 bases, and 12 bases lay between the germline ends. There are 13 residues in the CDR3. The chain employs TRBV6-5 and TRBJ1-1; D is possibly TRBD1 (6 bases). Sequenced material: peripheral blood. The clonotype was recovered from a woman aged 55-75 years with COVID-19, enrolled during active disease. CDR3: CASSPPQGTEAFF. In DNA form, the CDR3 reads TGTGCCAGCAGTCCGCCCCAGGGGACTGAAGCTTTCTTT.